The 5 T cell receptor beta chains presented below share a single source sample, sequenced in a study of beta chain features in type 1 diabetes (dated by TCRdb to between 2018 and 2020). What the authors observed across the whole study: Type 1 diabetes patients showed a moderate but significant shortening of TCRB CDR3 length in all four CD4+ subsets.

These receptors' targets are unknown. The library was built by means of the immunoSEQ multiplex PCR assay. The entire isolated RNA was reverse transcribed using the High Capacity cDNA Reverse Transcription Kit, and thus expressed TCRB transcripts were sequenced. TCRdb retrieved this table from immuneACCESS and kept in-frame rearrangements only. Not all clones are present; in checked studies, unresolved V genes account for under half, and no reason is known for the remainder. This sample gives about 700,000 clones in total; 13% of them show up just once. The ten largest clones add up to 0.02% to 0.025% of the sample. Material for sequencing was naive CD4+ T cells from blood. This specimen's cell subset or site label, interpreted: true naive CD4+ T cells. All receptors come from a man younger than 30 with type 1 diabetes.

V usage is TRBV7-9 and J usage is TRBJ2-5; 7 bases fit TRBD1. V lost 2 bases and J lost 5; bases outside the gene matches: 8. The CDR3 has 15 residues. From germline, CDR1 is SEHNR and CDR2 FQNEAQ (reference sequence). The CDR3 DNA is TGTGCCAGCAGCTTAAGACAGGGAAGTAAGGAGACCCAGTACTTC. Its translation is CASSLRQGSKETQYF.

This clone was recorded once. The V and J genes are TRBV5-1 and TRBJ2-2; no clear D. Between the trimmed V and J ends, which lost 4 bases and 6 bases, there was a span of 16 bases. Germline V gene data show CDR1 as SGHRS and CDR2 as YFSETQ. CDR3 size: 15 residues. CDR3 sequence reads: CASSLDGREAGELFF. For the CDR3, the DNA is TGCGCCAGCAGCCTGGACGGAAGAGAGGCCGGGGAGCTGTTTTTT.

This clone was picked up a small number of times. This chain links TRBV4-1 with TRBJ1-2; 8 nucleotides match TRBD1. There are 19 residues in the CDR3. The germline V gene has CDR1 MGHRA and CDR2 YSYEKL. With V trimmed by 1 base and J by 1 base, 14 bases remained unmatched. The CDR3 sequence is CASSQVVRTGNLYNYGYTF. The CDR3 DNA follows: TGCGCCAGCAGCCAAGTTGTGCGGACAGGGAATCTCTATAACTATGGCTACACCTTC.

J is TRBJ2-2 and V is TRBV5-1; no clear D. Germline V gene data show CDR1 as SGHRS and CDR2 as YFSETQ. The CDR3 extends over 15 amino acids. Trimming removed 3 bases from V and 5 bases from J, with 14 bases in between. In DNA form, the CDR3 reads TGCGCCAGCAGCTCGAAGTTAGTCGATACCGGGGAGCTGTTTTTT. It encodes CASSSKLVDTGELFF.

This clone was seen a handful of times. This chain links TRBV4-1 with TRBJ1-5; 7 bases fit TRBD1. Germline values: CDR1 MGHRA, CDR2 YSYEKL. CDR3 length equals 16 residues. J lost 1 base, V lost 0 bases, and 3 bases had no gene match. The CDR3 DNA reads TGCGCCAGCAGCCAAGAGGGGGGACAGAGCAATCAGCCCCAGCATTTT. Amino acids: CASSQEGGQSNQPQHF.